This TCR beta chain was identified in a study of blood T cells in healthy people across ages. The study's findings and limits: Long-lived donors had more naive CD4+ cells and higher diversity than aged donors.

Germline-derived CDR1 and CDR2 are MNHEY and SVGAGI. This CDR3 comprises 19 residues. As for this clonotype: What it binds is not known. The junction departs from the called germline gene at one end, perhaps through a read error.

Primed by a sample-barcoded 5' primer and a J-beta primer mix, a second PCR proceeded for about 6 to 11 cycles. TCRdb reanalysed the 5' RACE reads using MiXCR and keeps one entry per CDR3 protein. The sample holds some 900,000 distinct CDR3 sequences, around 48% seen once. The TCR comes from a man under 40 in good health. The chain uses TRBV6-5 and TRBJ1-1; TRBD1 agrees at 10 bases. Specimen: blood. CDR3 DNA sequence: TGTGCCGGCAGTTACCGGTTTAGCCCGGGACAGGGGACTCCTACTGAAGCTTTCTTT. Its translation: CAGSYRFSPGQGTPTEAFF.